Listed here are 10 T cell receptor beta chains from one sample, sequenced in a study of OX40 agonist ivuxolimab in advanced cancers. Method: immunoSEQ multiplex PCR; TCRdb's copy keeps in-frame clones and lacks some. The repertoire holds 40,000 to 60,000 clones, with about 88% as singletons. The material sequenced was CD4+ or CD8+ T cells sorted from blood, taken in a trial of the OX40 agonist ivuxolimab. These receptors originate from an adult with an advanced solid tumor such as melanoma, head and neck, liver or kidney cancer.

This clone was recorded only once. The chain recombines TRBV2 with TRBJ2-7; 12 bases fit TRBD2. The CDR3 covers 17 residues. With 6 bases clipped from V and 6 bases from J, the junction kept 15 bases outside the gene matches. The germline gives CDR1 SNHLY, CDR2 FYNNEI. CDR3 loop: CASRLLKRLAGVTEQYF. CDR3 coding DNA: TGTGCCAGCAGGCTCCTGAAGAGACTAGCGGGAGTAACCGAGCAGTACTTC.

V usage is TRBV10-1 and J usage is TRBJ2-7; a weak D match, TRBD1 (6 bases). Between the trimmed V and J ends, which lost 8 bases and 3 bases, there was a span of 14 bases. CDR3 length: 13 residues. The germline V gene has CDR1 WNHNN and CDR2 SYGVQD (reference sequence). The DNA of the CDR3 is TGCGCCAGCTTAATGGGCAGGGGCTACGAGCAGTACTTC. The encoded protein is CASLMGRGYEQYF.

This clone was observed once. CDR3 sequence (DNA): TGTGCCAGTAGTATAGTTCTGGGTTTAGGCACTGAAGCTTTCTTT. This codes for CASSIVLGLGTEAFF. The gene calls are TRBV19 and TRBJ1-1; D unresolved. With 1 base removed from V and 4 bases from J, the gap between germline ends came to 13 bases. Germline loops: CDR1 LNHDA, CDR2 SQIVND (reference sequence). The CDR3 runs 15 residues. The entire variable domain, with the rest obtained from reference TRBV19 and TRBJ1-1, is as follows: DGGITQSPKYLFRKEGQNVTLSCEQNLNHDAMYWYRQDPGQGLRLIYYSQIVNDFQKGDIAEGYSVSREKKESFPLTVTSAQKNPTAFYLCASSIVLGLGTEAFFGQGTRLTVV.

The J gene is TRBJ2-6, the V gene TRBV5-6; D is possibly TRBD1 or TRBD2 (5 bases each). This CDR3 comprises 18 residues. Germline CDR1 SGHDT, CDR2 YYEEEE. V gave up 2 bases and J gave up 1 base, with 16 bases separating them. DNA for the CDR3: TGTGCCAGCAGCTTTACCGGGACGTACATTTCTGGGGCCAACGTCCTGACTTTC. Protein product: CASSFTGTYISGANVLTF. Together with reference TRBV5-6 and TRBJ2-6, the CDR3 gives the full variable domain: DAGVTQSPTHLIKTRGQQVTLRCSPKSGHDTVSWYQQALGQGPQFIFQYYEEEERQRGNFPDRFSGHQFPNYSSELNVNALLLGDSALYLCASSFTGTYISGANVLTFGAGSRLTVL.

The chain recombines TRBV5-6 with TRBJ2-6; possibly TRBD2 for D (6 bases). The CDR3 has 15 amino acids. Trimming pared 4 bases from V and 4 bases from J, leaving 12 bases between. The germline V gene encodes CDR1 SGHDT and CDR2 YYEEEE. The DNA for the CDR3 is TGTGCCAGCAGCCTTCGGGGGTCCGGGGCCAACGTCCTGACTTTC. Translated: CASSLRGSGANVLTF.

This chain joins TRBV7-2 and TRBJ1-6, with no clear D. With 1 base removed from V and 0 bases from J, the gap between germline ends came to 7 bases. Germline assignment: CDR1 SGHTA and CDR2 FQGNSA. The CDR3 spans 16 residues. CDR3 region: CASSLVASSYNSPLHF. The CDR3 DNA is TGTGCCAGCAGCTTAGTGGCGAGCTCCTATAATTCACCCCTCCACTTT.

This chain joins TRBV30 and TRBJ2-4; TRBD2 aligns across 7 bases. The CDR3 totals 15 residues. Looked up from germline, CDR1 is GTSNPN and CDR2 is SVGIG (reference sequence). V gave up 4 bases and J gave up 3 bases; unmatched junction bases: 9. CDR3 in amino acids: CAWTQGGGGKNIQYF. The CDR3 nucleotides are TGTGCCTGGACCCAAGGAGGCGGGGGCAAAAACATTCAGTACTTC.

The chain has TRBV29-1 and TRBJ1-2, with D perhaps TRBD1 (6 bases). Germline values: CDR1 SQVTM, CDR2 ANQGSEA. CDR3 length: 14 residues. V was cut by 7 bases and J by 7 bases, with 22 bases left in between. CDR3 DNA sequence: TGCAGCGCAATCCTTACGGGACAAGTAGGTGGCTACACCTTC. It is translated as CSAILTGQVGGYTF. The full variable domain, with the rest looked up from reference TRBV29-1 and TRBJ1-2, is SAVISQKPSRDICQRGTSLTIQCQVDSQVTMMFWYRQQPGQSLTLIATANQGSEATYESGFVIDKFPISRPNLTFSTLTVSNMSPEDSSIYLCSAILTGQVGGYTFGSGTRLTVV.

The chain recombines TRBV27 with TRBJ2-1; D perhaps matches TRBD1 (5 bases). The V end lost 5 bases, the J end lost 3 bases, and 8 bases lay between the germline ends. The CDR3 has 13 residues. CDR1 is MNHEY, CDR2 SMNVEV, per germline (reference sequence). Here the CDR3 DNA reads TGTGCCAGCAGTAGGGGCAGCTACAATGAGCAGTTCTTC. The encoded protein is CASSRGSYNEQFF.

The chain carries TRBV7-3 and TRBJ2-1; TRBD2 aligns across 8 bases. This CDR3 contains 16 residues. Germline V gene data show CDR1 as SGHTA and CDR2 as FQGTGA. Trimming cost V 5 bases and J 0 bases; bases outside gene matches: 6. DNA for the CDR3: TGTGCCAGCAGCATAGCGGGATCCGACTCCTACAATGAGCAGTTCTTC. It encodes CASSIAGSDSYNEQFF.